This entry lists 24 T cell receptor beta chains sequenced from one sample in a study of blood T cell repertoires in COVID-19. Using immunoSEQ multiplex PCR, the repertoire was profiled, and TCRdb retains in-frame clones only, with some absent. The sample records about 300,000 clones, 85% to 90% being singletons. Material: PBMCs or T cells enriched from blood (not recorded which). Every receptor here comes from a man in his thirties or forties who had recovered from COVID-19.

This clone has a handful of counts. This chain links TRBV5-1 with TRBJ2-7; TRBD2 agrees at 7 bases. The CDR3 extends over 14 amino acids. Germline CDR1 reads SGHRS; CDR2 reads YFSETQ. Germline trimming cut 1 base from V and 6 bases from J; bases unmatched to any gene: 7. The CDR3 spells CASSLFPLAAEQYF. The CDR3 DNA sequence: TGCGCCAGCAGCTTGTTTCCCCTAGCGGCCGAGCAGTACTTC. The variable domain in full, completed from reference TRBV5-1 and TRBJ2-7, reads KAGVTQTPRYLIKTRGQQVTLSCSPISGHRSVSWYQQTPGQGLQFLFEYFSETQRNKGNFPGRFSGRQFSNSRSEMNVSTLELGDSALYLCASSLFPLAAEQYFGPGTRLTVT.

Here the CDR3 reads CASSLAQGRREFEAFF. The CDR3 DNA follows: TGTGCCAGCAGCTTAGCGCAGGGGCGCCGAGAATTTGAAGCTTTCTTT. V and J are TRBV11-2 and TRBJ1-1; D possibly corresponds to TRBD1 (6 bases). The germline gives CDR1 SGHAT, CDR2 FQNNGV. The V end was cut by 1 base, the J end by 7 bases, with 19 bases between. CDR3 length: 16 amino acids.

V is TRBV11-2 and J is TRBJ1-4; 9 bases fit TRBD1. The CDR3 loop spans 15 amino acids. Trimming at V came to 5 bases and at J to 4 bases, leaving 5 bases not matched to a gene. Per germline, CDR1 SGHAT and CDR2 FQNNGV. DNA of the CDR3: TGTGCCAGCAGCGACGTGGGACAGGGTAATGAAAAACTGTTTTTT. Its protein is CASSDVGQGNEKLFF.

V and J are TRBV4-1 and TRBJ2-7, with 9 bases aligning to TRBD1. The CDR3 is 13 residues long. With 3 bases clipped from V and 5 bases from J, the junction kept 2 bases outside the gene matches. Germline CDR1 and CDR2: MGHRA and YSYEKL. The CDR3 loop reads CASSQRTGDEQYF. The CDR3 DNA follows: TGCGCCAGCAGCCAGCGGACAGGGGACGAGCAGTACTTC.

This clone turned up a few times. The chain recombines TRBV11-2 with TRBJ1-3, with 9 positions matching TRBD1. After removal of 5 bases from V and 2 bases from J, the junction contained 4 bases not matched to a gene. The CDR3 runs to 15 residues. Germline CDR1 and CDR2: SGHAT and FQNNGV. The CDR3, as DNA: TGTGCCAGCAGCGCCGACAGGGGGGCTGGAAACACCATATATTTT. Its protein is CASSADRGAGNTIYF.

On this clone itself: Additional DNA sequences in this sample encode the identical CDR3. The chain couples TRBV5-1 to TRBJ2-5; TRBD1 matches 8 bases. Germline values: CDR1 SGHRS, CDR2 YFSETQ. This CDR3 has 14 amino acids. Losses at the gene ends were 1 base for V and 1 base for J; bases not matched to a gene: 0. In DNA form, the CDR3 reads TGCGCCAGCAGCTTGACAGGGGGCCAAGAGACCCAGTACTTC. This sequence encodes CASSLTGGQETQYF.

The chain recombines TRBV19 with TRBJ1-2; 8 bases agree with TRBD1. Germline V gene data show CDR1 as LNHDA and CDR2 as SQIVND (reference sequence). This CDR3 comprises 16 residues. V shed 4 bases and J 6 bases; nucleotides not matched to a gene: 13. The CDR3 DNA follows: TGTGCCAGTAGTAGTGGGGGACAGGTGGGAAATGATGGCTACACCTTC. This sequence encodes CASSSGGQVGNDGYTF.

This sequence joins TRBV25-1 and TRBJ2-7; 9 bases align to TRBD2. Germline values: CDR1 MGHDK, CDR2 SYGVNS. CDR3 size: 13 residues. Germline trimming cut 4 bases from V and 7 bases from J; bases unmatched to any gene: 5. This CDR3 is CASSGAAGGEQYF. CDR3 DNA: TGTGCCAGCAGTGGGGCCGCGGGGGGGGAGCAGTACTTC.

This clone came up once. CDR3 sequence (DNA): TGTGCCAGCAGCCGCTCCGGGACAGGGGGCTTTAACTATGGCTACACCTTC. This codes for CASSRSGTGGFNYGYTF. The genes are TRBV14 and TRBJ1-2, with 12 positions matching TRBD1. Trimming at V came to 4 bases and at J to 1 base, leaving 7 bases not matched to a gene. This CDR3 has 17 residues. Germline CDR1 reads SGHDN; CDR2 reads FVKESK.

The chain uses TRBV7-9 and TRBJ1-2, with D possibly TRBD1 on 6 matching bases. The ends were cut back, 3 bases at V and 6 bases at J, with 8 bases in the middle. CDR1 SEHNR and CDR2 FQNEAQ come from the germline V gene (reference sequence). The CDR3 has 12 residues. CDR3 region: CASSFRGNGYTF. CDR3 nucleotide sequence: TGTGCCAGCAGCTTTAGGGGGAATGGCTACACCTTC.

The chain combines TRBV5-4 with TRBJ2-3, with 10 bases aligning to TRBD2. CDR1 and CDR2 (germline): SGHNT, YYREEE (reference sequence). The CDR3 contains 16 residues. V lost 1 base and J lost 6; bases outside the gene matches: 8. CDR3 nucleotides: TGTGCCAGCAGCTTGACTAGCGGGGTCCCCGCGGATACGCAGTATTTT. It is translated as CASSLTSGVPADTQYF.

V gene TRBV3-1 (or the pseudogene TRBV3-2) combines with J gene TRBJ2-7; 13 bases map to TRBD2. Germline V CDR1 and CDR2: LGHDT, YNNKEL (reference sequence). This CDR3 has 17 amino acids. The V gene end was trimmed by 4 bases and the J gene end by 3 bases; junction bases not matched to a gene: 9. The CDR3 nucleotides read TGTGCCAGCAGCCTCTGGACTAGCGGGAGCACGGGCTACGAGCAGTACTTC. Amino acids: CASSLWTSGSTGYEQYF.

The CDR3: CATSDPERPTDTQYF. In DNA form, the CDR3 reads TGTGCCACCAGTGACCCTGAGCGGCCCACAGATACGCAGTATTTT. The chain uses TRBV24-1 and TRBJ2-3, with D maybe TRBD2 (5 bases). The CDR3 is 15 residues long. Germline values: CDR1 KGHDR, CDR2 SFDVKD. Trimming took off 4 bases at V and 2 bases at J, with 12 bases between the two ends.

V and J are TRBV24-1 and TRBJ2-7, with D possibly matching TRBD2 (5 bases). Germline V gene sequence: CDR1 KGHDR, CDR2 SFDVKD. The germline V and J ends were trimmed by 2 bases and 5 bases, with 12 bases remaining between them. The CDR3 totals 14 residues. CDR3 nucleotide sequence: TGTGCCACCAGTGATTGGCGGGTAGGAGACGAGCAGTACTTC. This gives the protein CATSDWRVGDEQYF.

The V and J genes are TRBV7-2 and TRBJ2-3, with 10 positions matching TRBD2. Unmatched junction bases numbered 12, after V lost 6 bases and J lost 3 bases. The CDR3 extends over 17 amino acids. Germline V gene lookup returns CDR1 SGHTA and CDR2 FQGNSA. CDR3: CASRPPGVAGGTDTQYF. The CDR3 DNA reads TGTGCCAGCAGACCTCCCGGGGTAGCGGGGGGTACAGATACGCAGTATTTT. Full variable domain (remainder filled in from reference TRBV7-2 and TRBJ2-3): GAGVSQSPSNKVTEKGKDVELRCDPISGHTALYWYRQSLGQGLEFLIYFQGNSAPDKSGLPSDRFSAERTGGSVSTLTIQRTQQEDSAVYLCASRPPGVAGGTDTQYFGPGTRLTVL.

This clone was found once. The chain couples TRBV6-5 to TRBJ1-1, with D unresolved. The CDR3 spans 11 residues. V was pared by 7 bases and J by 2 bases, with 5 bases between. CDR1 is MNHEY, CDR2 SVGAGI, per germline. CDR3 coding DNA: TGTGCCAGCATTCTCAACACTGAAGCTTTCTTT. It specifies CASILNTEAFF.

V gene TRBV19 combines with J gene TRBJ2-3, with D perhaps matching TRBD2 (6 bases). Germline V gene data show CDR1 as LNHDA and CDR2 as SQIVND (reference sequence). V was trimmed by 10 bases and J by 1 base, leaving 21 bases between them. This CDR3 has 16 amino acids. Here the CDR3 DNA reads TGTGCCACGGGACTCACTGAACTTATAGGCACAGATACGCAGTATTTT. This encodes CATGLTELIGTDTQYF.

The CDR3 protein is CASTPLGVAVSYNEQFF. CDR3 nucleotide sequence: TGTGCCAGCACACCCCTCGGCGTAGCGGTGTCCTACAATGAGCAGTTCTTC. The chain combines TRBV27 with TRBJ2-1, with a possible D match to TRBD2 (6 bases). The germline V gene encodes CDR1 MNHEY and CDR2 SMNVEV (reference sequence). V lost 7 bases and J 1 base, leaving 20 bases between the germline ends. The CDR3 totals 17 residues.

This chain uses TRBV30 with TRBJ2-7; TRBD1 aligns across 7 bases. This CDR3 is 13 amino acids long. The V and J ends lost 2 bases and 0 bases, in that order; junction bases with no gene match: 1. Looked up from germline, CDR1 is GTSNPN and CDR2 is SVGIG (reference sequence). CDR3 sequence (DNA): TGTGCCTGGAGTCAGGGGGACTCCTACGAGCAGTACTTC. Translated, it gives CAWSQGDSYEQYF.

The chain employs TRBV7-9 and TRBJ1-2; TRBD1 agrees at 9 bases. The CDR3 is made up of 15 amino acids. Germline V gives CDR1 SEHNR, CDR2 FQNEAQ (reference sequence). Germline trimming cut 5 bases from V and 8 bases from J; bases unmatched to any gene: 12. CDR3 loop: CASSPPPGQGGGYTF. As DNA, the CDR3 is TGTGCCAGCAGCCCCCCACCGGGACAGGGTGGAGGCTACACCTTC.

The rearrangement joins TRBV18 to TRBJ2-7; D may be TRBD1 (6 bases). The CDR3 is 13 amino acids. Germline V gene sequence: CDR1 KGHSH, CDR2 LQKENI. V was cut by 1 base and J by 2 bases, with 6 bases left in between. CDR3: CASSPRQAYEQYF. In DNA, the CDR3 is TGTGCCAGCTCACCACGACAGGCCTACGAGCAGTACTTC.

The J gene is TRBJ1-5, the V gene TRBV28, with unresolved D. Looked up from germline, CDR1 is MDHEN and CDR2 is SYDVKM. CDR3 length equals 13 residues. V lost 6 bases and J lost 0, with 6 bases in between. The CDR3 loop reads CASRVYSNQPQHF. Here the CDR3 DNA reads TGTGCCAGCAGGGTCTATAGCAATCAGCCCCAGCATTTT.

The chain combines TRBV5-5 with TRBJ1-2, with a weak D call TRBD1 (6 bases). Germline CDR1 is SGHKS and CDR2 is YYEKEE (reference sequence). Trimming cost V 0 bases and J 4 bases, with 16 bases left between them. CDR3 length equals 16 residues. Here the CDR3 reads CASSLGADRTLYGYTF. The CDR3 DNA is TGTGCCAGCAGCTTGGGAGCCGACAGGACTCTCTATGGCTACACCTTC.

A note on this clone: A junction end diverges from the germline sequence, so it may reflect a read error. V and J are TRBV7-7 and TRBJ2-2, with D tentatively TRBD1 (5 bases). In germline, CDR1 is SSHAT, CDR2 FNYEAQ (reference sequence). The CDR3 length is 16 residues. The CDR3 sequence is CASSSRAGSNTGELFF. CDR3 coding DNA: TGTGCTAGCAGCTCCCGGGCAGGGTCGAACACCGGGGAGCTGTTTTTT.